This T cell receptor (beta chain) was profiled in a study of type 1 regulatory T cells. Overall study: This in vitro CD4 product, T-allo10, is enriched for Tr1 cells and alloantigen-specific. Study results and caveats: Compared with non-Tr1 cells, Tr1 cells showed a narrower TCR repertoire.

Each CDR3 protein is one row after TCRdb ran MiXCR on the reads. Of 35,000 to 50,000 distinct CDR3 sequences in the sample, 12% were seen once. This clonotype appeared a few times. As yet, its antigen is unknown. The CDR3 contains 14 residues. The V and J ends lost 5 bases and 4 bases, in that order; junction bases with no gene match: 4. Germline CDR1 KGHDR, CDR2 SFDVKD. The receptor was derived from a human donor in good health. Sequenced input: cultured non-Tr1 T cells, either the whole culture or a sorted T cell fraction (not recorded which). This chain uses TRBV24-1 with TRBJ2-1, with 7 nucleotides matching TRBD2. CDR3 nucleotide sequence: TGTGCCACCAGTGGACTAGCAGATTACAATGAGCAGTTCTTC. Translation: CATSGLADYNEQFF.